These 4 T cell receptor beta chains share one sample of origin, sequenced in a study of OX40 agonist ivuxolimab in advanced cancers. Libraries were prepared by immunoSEQ multiplex PCR; TCRdb keeps only in-frame clonotypes and omits some of them. Among about 59,000 clones listed, roughly 85% were seen once. Material: CD4+ or CD8+ T cells sorted from blood, obtained in a trial of the OX40 agonist ivuxolimab. The receptors derive from an adult with an advanced solid tumor such as melanoma, head and neck, liver or kidney cancer.

This sequence joins TRBV11-3 and TRBJ2-1; 8 bases fit TRBD1. The CDR3 sequence is 17 residues long. Germline values: CDR1 SGHNT, CDR2 YENEEA. The ends lost 0 bases at V and 4 bases at J; junction bases unmatched: 8. The CDR3: CASSLDQSRGQYNEQFF. The DNA for the CDR3 is TGTGCCAGCAGCTTAGATCAGTCCAGGGGGCAATACAATGAGCAGTTCTTC.

The chain joins TRBV21-1 to TRBJ1-3. TRBV21-1 is labeled a pseudogene. The CDR3 is made up of 16 amino acids. DNA of the CDR3: TGTGCCAGCAGCAAAGATAACGGGGACTCTGGAAACACCATATATTTT. As protein: CASSKDNGDSGNTIYF.

This chain joins TRBV10-2 and TRBJ1-6, with TRBD1 matching over 7 bases. The trim removed 2 bases at V and 5 bases at J, leaving 3 bases unmatched. This CDR3 is built from 15 residues. Germline V CDR1 and CDR2: WSHSY, SAAADI. The CDR3 is CASSETGQNNSPLHF. As DNA, the CDR3 is TGCGCCAGCAGTGAGACGGGACAGAATAATTCACCCCTCCACTTT.

This clone has only a few counts. Other DNA variants within this sample encode the same CDR3. The V call is TRBV6-5, the J call TRBJ2-1; D gene unclear. Looked up from germline, CDR1 is MNHEY and CDR2 is SVGAGI. Trimming took 4 bases from V and 4 from J, leaving 8 bases between them. The length of the CDR3 is 13 residues. The CDR3 reads CASSFGPYNEQFF. Written as DNA, the CDR3 is TGTGCCAGCAGTTTCGGACCTTACAATGAGCAGTTCTTC.